This T cell receptor beta chain was captured in a study of OX40 agonist ivuxolimab in advanced cancers. Looking at the study overall: The patients received ivuxolimab by intravenous route every 2 weeks at 0.01 to 10 mg/kg. Patients treated during dose escalation were battling hepatocellular carcinoma, melanoma, renal cell or head and neck cancer. Study outcomes and limitations: A proportion of nonresponders additionally exhibited low normalized T-cell clonal expansion. No antigen was identified for the clonally expanded peripheral T cells.

About this clone itself: The antigen is not known.

TCRdb keeps only in-frame clones here, not all; method: immunoSEQ multiplex PCR. Here the sample spans about 56,000 clones, around 86% being singletons. V trimming: 5 bases; J trimming: 6 bases; junction bases outside the gene matches: 12. Germline V gene data show CDR1 as SGHVS and CDR2 as FNYEAQ. This CDR3 region has 15 residues. Sequences were derived from CD4+ or CD8+ T cells sorted from blood, sampled in a trial of the OX40 agonist ivuxolimab. This chain links TRBV7-6 with TRBJ2-5; the match to TRBD2 covers 7 bases. This sequence was found in an adult with an advanced solid tumor such as melanoma, head and neck, liver or kidney cancer. The CDR3 nucleotides read TGTGCCAGCAGCCCAGCCGGGGGGTCTCGTCAGACCCAGTACTTC. Translation: CASSPAGGSRQTQYF.